This entry is about one T cell receptor beta chain. Sample-barcoded 5' priming and a J-beta primer mix drove a second PCR of roughly 6 to 12 cycles. MiXCR, applied by TCRdb to the 5' RACE reads, yields one record per CDR3 protein. The table lists roughly 800,000 distinct CDR3 sequences, about 36% of them singletons. Investigators took roughly 9.5 milliliters of peripheral blood from every donor. V was shortened by 6 bases and J by 2 bases, with 12 bases between the two germline ends. The CDR3 has 13 amino acids. Germline assignment: CDR1 DFQATT and CDR2 SNEGSKA (reference sequence). The data originate from a study of blood T cells in healthy people across ages.

This TCR was recovered from a young man in good health. The sample consisted of blood. This chain joins TRBV20-1 and TRBJ2-3; D is perhaps TRBD1 (6 bases). DNA for the CDR3: TGCAGTGCAAACAGGGTCTCCACAGATACGCAGTATTTT. It is translated as CSANRVSTDTQYF.